One TCR beta chain is described in this entry. The sample is drawn from a study of blood T cell repertoires in COVID-19. Study information: T cells, B-cell-depleted T cells, or PBMCs supplied cDNA or gDNA.

Produced via immunoSEQ multiplex PCR; TCRdb's table is partial and in-frame only. Among 200,000 to 300,000 clones listed, more than 80% were seen once. This study enrolled people aged about 18 to 100 from around 26 US geographic areas. Which cohort a participant joined came from the clinical history participants gave. Exposed enrollees had met someone with a PCR-confirmed or clinician-diagnosed COVID-19 case at some point within the 2 weeks before study entry. This CDR3 contains 15 residues. Trimming left V 7 bases short and J 2 bases short, with 17 bases between. The germline CDR1 and CDR2 sequences are WSHSY and SAAADI.

This clonotype originated in a man between 45 and 60 years old who had been exposed to COVID-19. V and J are TRBV10-2 and TRBJ1-2; perhaps TRBD1 as D (5 bases). Sequences were obtained from PBMCs or T cells enriched from blood (not recorded which). The CDR3 coding sequence is TGCGCCAGCACCGAAGCCCCGACAGCCAACTATGGCTACACCTTC. It translates to CASTEAPTANYGYTF.